A selection of T cell receptor beta chains follows, all from one sample in a study of T cells in tuberculosis. The data were produced by immunoSEQ multiplex PCR, yet TCRdb's version contains in-frame clones alone and is incomplete. The sample has about 35,000 clones, approximately 90% seen once. This material consisted of PBMCs, taken at tuberculosis diagnosis. Every receptor here comes from an adult with tuberculosis. Some clones in this sample may be carry-over from other donors' samples. Both conserved end residues are part of each CDR3. The order of the fields is D gene, clone size, V gene, J gene, CDR3 DNA, CDR3 protein. A D gene is named only where the DNA matches it firmly. Size is stated for part of the rows, as once, few or many counts, or as a class when the clone is expanded.

D gene: TRBD1; clone size: NA; V gene: TRBV18; J gene: TRBJ2-7; CDR3 DNA: TGTGCCAGCTCACGGGGAAGGACAGGGGGCGCAGGGTCCTACGAGCAGTACTTC; CDR3 protein: CASSRGRTGGAGSYEQYF
D gene: NA; clone size: few; V gene: TRBV29-1; J gene: TRBJ2-3; CDR3 DNA: TGCAGCGTGAGCAGGGGGGAAACAACCGATACGCAGTATTTT; CDR3 protein: CSVSRGETTDTQYF
D gene: TRBD1; clone size: once; V gene: TRBV27; J gene: TRBJ1-6; CDR3 DNA: TGTGCCAGCAGTTTAGAGACAGGGAGTTCACCCCTCCACTTT; CDR3 protein: CASSLETGSSPLHF
D gene: TRBD2; clone size: NA; V gene: TRBV7-8; J gene: TRBJ2-3; CDR3 DNA: TGTGCCAGCAGCTTCCAGCGGGGGGGCGCAGATACGCAGTATTTT; CDR3 protein: CASSFQRGGADTQYF
D gene: NA; clone size: NA; V gene: TRBV20-1; J gene: TRBJ1-2; CDR3 DNA: TGCAGTGCAGGGGGGGTAGGAGGCTACACCTTC; CDR3 protein: CSAGGVGGYTF
D gene: TRBD1; clone size: NA; V gene: TRBV18; J gene: TRBJ1-1; CDR3 DNA: TGTGCCAGCTCAAGCAGACAGGGAACTATTTCGGGGACTGAAGCTTTCTTT; CDR3 protein: CASSSRQGTISGTEAFF
D gene: NA; clone size: NA; V gene: TRBV19; J gene: TRBJ1-2; CDR3 DNA: TGTGCCAGTAGTATAGATGGCCAGGGAAGACACTATGGCTACACCTTC; CDR3 protein: CASSIDGQGRHYGYTF
D gene: TRBD1; clone size: NA; V gene: TRBV15; J gene: TRBJ1-6; CDR3 DNA: TGTGCCACCAGCAGCGGGGACAGTCTGAATTCACCCCTCCACTTT; CDR3 protein: CATSSGDSLNSPLHF
D gene: TRBD1; clone size: once; V gene: TRBV18; J gene: TRBJ1-1; CDR3 DNA: TGTGCCAGCTCAATAGACAGGGGGCGCGGGTCTGAAGCTTTCTTT; CDR3 protein: CASSIDRGRGSEAFF
D gene: NA; clone size: NA; V gene: TRBV2; J gene: TRBJ2-7; CDR3 DNA: TGTGCCAGCAGTCTAAACTCTGCTTTCTCCTACGAGCAGTACTTC; CDR3 protein: CASSLNSAFSYEQYF
D gene: TRBD2; clone size: once; V gene: TRBV25-1; J gene: TRBJ2-1; CDR3 DNA: TGTGCCAGCAGCTACCGCCTCGGGGGGAATGAGCAGTTCTTC; CDR3 protein: CASSYRLGGNEQFF
D gene: TRBD1; clone size: NA; V gene: TRBV18; J gene: TRBJ1-4; CDR3 DNA: TGTGCCAGCTCACCGCAGCCAGGGGGCTTTGAAAAACTGTTTTTT; CDR3 protein: CASSPQPGGFEKLFF
D gene: NA; clone size: NA; V gene: TRBV19; J gene: TRBJ1-5; CDR3 DNA: TGTGCCAGTAGTATAGCCGTGTTGGGCTATAGCAATCAGCCCCAGCATTTT; CDR3 protein: CASSIAVLGYSNQPQHF
D gene: NA; clone size: NA; V gene: TRBV29-1; J gene: TRBJ1-1; CDR3 DNA: TGCAGCGTTGAAGGGCAGGGCCTTGAAGCTTTCTTT; CDR3 protein: CSVEGQGLEAFF
D gene: TRBD1; clone size: NA; V gene: TRBV2; J gene: TRBJ1-1; CDR3 DNA: TGTGCCAGCAGTCTGACAGGGGCGAACACTGAAGCTTTCTTT; CDR3 protein: CASSLTGANTEAFF
D gene: NA; clone size: NA; V gene: TRBV2; J gene: TRBJ2-7; CDR3 DNA: TGTGCCAGCAGCATACAGGGAGGGAACGAGCAGTACTTC; CDR3 protein: CASSIQGGNEQYF
D gene: NA; clone size: NA; V gene: TRBV7-9; J gene: TRBJ2-3; CDR3 DNA: TGTGCCAGCGGCCGGACAGGCACAGATACGCAGTATTTT; CDR3 protein: CASGRTGTDTQYF
D gene: NA; clone size: NA; V gene: TRBV11-3; J gene: TRBJ2-1; CDR3 DNA: TGTGCCAGCAGCTTAGACTCCCCAAGGCGGGGTAACAATGAGCAGTTCTTC; CDR3 protein: CASSLDSPRRGNNEQFF
D gene: TRBD1; clone size: NA; V gene: TRBV7-7; J gene: TRBJ1-5; CDR3 DNA: TGTGCCAGCAGCGCCGACAGGGATCAGCCCCAGCATTTT; CDR3 protein: CASSADRDQPQHF
D gene: NA; clone size: NA; V gene: TRBV6-5; J gene: TRBJ1-1; CDR3 DNA: TGTGCCAGCAGTTCTTCCGGGGGGTTGAACACTGAAGCTTTCTTT; CDR3 protein: CASSSSGGLNTEAFF
D gene: TRBD1; clone size: NA; V gene: TRBV6-5; J gene: TRBJ2-7; CDR3 DNA: TGTGCCAGCAGTTCTTCCGGGACAGGGATCTACGAGCAGTACTTC; CDR3 protein: CASSSSGTGIYEQYF
D gene: NA; clone size: NA; V gene: TRBV18; J gene: TRBJ2-2; CDR3 DNA: TGTGCCAGCTCACCGTTGTCTACCGGGATCGACACCGGGGAGCTGTTTTTT; CDR3 protein: CASSPLSTGIDTGELFF
D gene: TRBD1; clone size: NA; V gene: TRBV9; J gene: TRBJ2-2; CDR3 DNA: TGTGCCAGCAGCCACGGGACAGGGCAGTATTCCGGGGAGCTGTTTTTT; CDR3 protein: CASSHGTGQYSGELFF
D gene: NA; clone size: NA; V gene: TRBV28; J gene: TRBJ1-5; CDR3 DNA: TGTGCCAGCAGATCGATTCGGGTGGGCAATCAGCCCCAGCATTTT; CDR3 protein: CASRSIRVGNQPQHF
D gene: NA; clone size: NA; V gene: TRBV11-2; J gene: TRBJ2-7; CDR3 DNA: TGTGCCAGCAGCATGGGGGGTCAGTCCTACGAGCAGTACTTC; CDR3 protein: CASSMGGQSYEQYF
D gene: TRBD2; clone size: NA; V gene: TRBV5-4; J gene: TRBJ2-3; CDR3 DNA: TGTGCCAGCAGCTTGCGGGCGGGGGTGACCCTCACAGATACGCAGTATTTT; CDR3 protein: CASSLRAGVTLTDTQYF
D gene: NA; clone size: NA; V gene: TRBV20-1; J gene: TRBJ1-1; CDR3 DNA: TGCAGTGCTAGAGTTATAACTGAAGCTTTCTTT; CDR3 protein: CSARVITEAFF
D gene: TRBD1; clone size: NA; V gene: TRBV19; J gene: TRBJ2-6; CDR3 DNA: TGTGCCAGTAGTTCCCCACCCGGGACAGCGGTTCACTCTGGGGCCAACGTCCTGACTTTC; CDR3 protein: CASSSPPGTAVHSGANVLTF
D gene: TRBD2; clone size: few; V gene: TRBV27; J gene: TRBJ2-2; CDR3 DNA: TGTGCCAGCAGTTTACAAGCGGGGGGCCATATGGGGGAGCTGTTTTTT; CDR3 protein: CASSLQAGGHMGELFF
D gene: TRBD1; clone size: NA; V gene: TRBV28; J gene: TRBJ1-2; CDR3 DNA: TGTGCCAGCAGTCATCAGACAGGGACAGCTGCTAACTATGGCTACACCTTC; CDR3 protein: CASSHQTGTAANYGYTF
D gene: TRBD1; clone size: NA; V gene: TRBV2; J gene: TRBJ1-4; CDR3 DNA: TGTGCCAGCAGTGAAGCGCAAGGGGGCGCAGGGAAACTGTTTTTT; CDR3 protein: CASSEAQGGAGKLFF
D gene: TRBD1; clone size: NA; V gene: TRBV27; J gene: TRBJ2-7; CDR3 DNA: TGTGCCAGCAGTTCGGGACAGGACTACGAGCAGTACTTC; CDR3 protein: CASSSGQDYEQYF
D gene: NA; clone size: NA; V gene: TRBV7-8; J gene: TRBJ1-3; CDR3 DNA: TGTGCCAGCAGCTTAAGTAGCGGAAACACCATATATTTT; CDR3 protein: CASSLSSGNTIYF
D gene: TRBD2; clone size: NA; V gene: TRBV6-1; J gene: TRBJ2-7; CDR3 DNA: TGTGCCAGCAGTGGGACTAGCGGGGTCTCCTACGAGCAGTACTTC; CDR3 protein: CASSGTSGVSYEQYF
D gene: TRBD1; clone size: NA; V gene: TRBV5-1; J gene: TRBJ2-1; CDR3 DNA: TGCGCCAGCAGCACCGGACAGGGCCCCTACAATGAGCAGTTCTTC; CDR3 protein: CASSTGQGPYNEQFF
D gene: NA; clone size: NA; V gene: TRBV7-3; J gene: TRBJ2-7; CDR3 DNA: TGTGCCAGCAGCTTACAGGGAGGAATGGGCTACGAGCAGTACTTC; CDR3 protein: CASSLQGGMGYEQYF
D gene: NA; clone size: NA; V gene: TRBV10-3; J gene: TRBJ2-3; CDR3 DNA: TGTGCCATCAACGAGGATGCTAGCACAGATACGCAGTATTTT; CDR3 protein: CAINEDASTDTQYF
D gene: TRBD1; clone size: NA; V gene: TRBV30; J gene: TRBJ2-7; CDR3 DNA: TGTGCCTGGAGTCGGGGACAGGGTTACGAGCAGTACTTC; CDR3 protein: CAWSRGQGYEQYF
D gene: NA; clone size: NA; V gene: TRBV6-1; J gene: TRBJ1-2; CDR3 DNA: TGTGCCACCGTTCCGGGACAACTCTATGGCTACACCTTC; CDR3 protein: CATVPGQLYGYTF
D gene: NA; clone size: NA; V gene: TRBV11-2; J gene: TRBJ2-1; CDR3 DNA: TGTGCCAGCAGCTTAGGTAAGTGGACTGTCACCTACAATGAGCAGTTCTTC; CDR3 protein: CASSLGKWTVTYNEQFF
D gene: NA; clone size: NA; V gene: TRBV27; J gene: TRBJ1-2; CDR3 DNA: TGTGCCAGCAGTTTAGTAGGGGGATATGGCTACACCTTC; CDR3 protein: CASSLVGGYGYTF
D gene: TRBD2; clone size: NA; V gene: TRBV19; J gene: TRBJ2-1; CDR3 DNA: TGTGCCAGTAGTATAGCGGGGGGGCCGAGTGAGCAGTTCTTC; CDR3 protein: CASSIAGGPSEQFF
D gene: NA; clone size: NA; V gene: TRBV5-4; J gene: TRBJ2-3; CDR3 DNA: TGTGCCAGCAGCTGGGGGGTCGCTATGGGGGATACGCAGTATTTT; CDR3 protein: CASSWGVAMGDTQYF
D gene: TRBD2; clone size: NA; V gene: TRBV7-9; J gene: TRBJ2-1; CDR3 DNA: TGTGCCAGCACTAGCGGGGGATCCTACAATGAGCAGTTCTTC; CDR3 protein: CASTSGGSYNEQFF
D gene: TRBD1; clone size: NA; V gene: TRBV5-6; J gene: TRBJ1-3; CDR3 DNA: TGTGCCAGTTGGACAGGCCCCTCTGGAAACACCATATATTTT; CDR3 protein: CASWTGPSGNTIYF
D gene: TRBD1; clone size: NA; V gene: TRBV29-1; J gene: TRBJ1-2; CDR3 DNA: TGCAGCCCCTACAGGGGAGGCTACACCTTC; CDR3 protein: CSPYRGGYTF
D gene: NA; clone size: NA; V gene: TRBV1; J gene: TRBJ1-2; CDR3 DNA: TGCACCAGCAGCCAAGGGACAGGGCCGTATGGCTACACCTTC; CDR3 protein: CTSSQGTGPYGYTF
D gene: NA; clone size: few; V gene: TRBV4-2; J gene: TRBJ2-6; CDR3 DNA: TGTGCCAGCAGCCAAACGGACAAGTCTGGGGCCAACGTCCTGACTTTC; CDR3 protein: CASSQTDKSGANVLTF